This passage covers 9 T cell receptor beta chains from one sample sequenced in a study of Graves' ophthalmopathy and Graves' hyperthyroidism. Transcripts of RNA were the source for amplifying TCR beta CDR3 regions. Scientists carried out first-round RT-PCR using HTBI primers and then a second-round multiplex PCR. TCRdb re-analysed the multiplex PCR reads in MiXCR, keeping a single row per CDR3 protein. Here the sample spans more than 150,000 distinct CDR3 sequences, over 35% being singletons. Sequences were obtained from peripheral blood. The receptor set was obtained from a woman aged 40 to 50 with Graves' ophthalmopathy.

The J gene is TRBJ1-2, the V gene TRBV6-1, with 7 bases fitting TRBD1. Germline assignment: CDR1 MNHNS and CDR2 SASEGT. The CDR3 consists of 13 residues. Trimming took 6 bases from V and 3 from J; bases not matched to a gene: 4. The CDR3 DNA sequence: TGTGCCAGCAGAGGGACAGATTACTATGGCTACACCTTC. Protein: CASRGTDYYGYTF.

The chain couples TRBV12-3 or TRBV12-4 to TRBJ1-5, with D possibly being TRBD1 (5 bases). The V end was cut by 5 bases, the J end by 3 bases, with 14 bases between. The CDR3 runs 15 residues. As DNA, the CDR3 is TGTGCCAGCAGTCGGGGGGTTATCGACAATCAGCCCCAGCATTTT. The encoded protein is CASSRGVIDNQPQHF.

This clonotype was seen many times. The rearrangement links TRBV6-5 to TRBJ2-6, with D uncertain. The germline gives CDR1 MNHEY, CDR2 SVGAGI. V was pared by 0 bases and J by 0 bases, with 6 bases between. This CDR3 has 16 amino acids. The CDR3 protein is CASSYSPVSGANVLTF. In DNA, the CDR3 is TGTGCCAGCAGTTACTCCCCGGTCTCTGGGGCCAACGTCCTGACTTTC.

This clonotype has only a few counts. V and J are TRBV13 and TRBJ2-5, with D maybe TRBD1 (5 bases). Trimming took off 1 base at V and 5 bases at J, with 11 bases between the two ends. The length of the CDR3 is 14 residues. CDR1 and CDR2 (germline): PRHDT, FYEKMQ (reference sequence). The CDR3 reads CASSLVPGRETQYF. The CDR3 DNA sequence: TGTGCCAGCAGCTTAGTGCCAGGGCGTGAGACCCAGTACTTC.

This clonotype has a count of ten or more. The chain couples TRBV15 to TRBJ2-7; 11 bases are shared with TRBD1. The length of the CDR3 is 15 residues. V shed 5 bases, J shed 5 bases, and the junction held 8 bases outside the gene matches. From germline, CDR1 is LNHNV and CDR2 YYDKDF (reference sequence). The CDR3, as DNA: TGTGCCACCAGCGATCTGGACAGGGGGCGCGACGAGCAGTACTTC. This gives the protein CATSDLDRGRDEQYF.

The chain employs TRBV6-1 and TRBJ1-1; perhaps TRBD1 as D (5 bases). V was trimmed by 5 bases and J by 3 bases, leaving 13 bases between them. The CDR3 runs 14 residues. Germline V gene lookup returns CDR1 MNHNS and CDR2 SASEGT. The CDR3, as DNA: TGTGCCAGCAGTCGGGACCCCGGGGACACTGAAGCTTTCTTT. It codes for CASSRDPGDTEAFF.

In its sample, this clonotype was seen many times. CDR3 residues: CASRGLPSFTDTQYF. Written as DNA, the CDR3 is TGTGCCAGCAGGGGACTACCGTCCTTCACAGATACGCAGTATTTT. This chain joins TRBV2 and TRBJ2-3, with 7 bases matching TRBD2. With V trimmed by 6 bases and J by 2 bases, 8 bases remained unmatched. From germline, CDR1 is SNHLY and CDR2 FYNNEI. The CDR3 is 15 amino acids.

This clonotype showed up many times. The rearrangement joins TRBV27 to TRBJ2-2; D is tentatively TRBD1 or TRBD2 (5 bases each). Trimming took 7 bases from V and 4 from J, leaving 19 bases between them. Germline CDR1 is MNHEY and CDR2 is SMNVEV (reference sequence). There are 16 residues in the CDR3. CDR3 nucleotide sequence: TGTGCCAGCAACCCTCTCGGGGCAGGTGGCACCGGGGAGCTGTTTTTT. Amino acids: CASNPLGAGGTGELFF.

There are many counts of this clonotype. The chain has TRBV27 and TRBJ1-2; D possibly corresponds to TRBD1 (6 bases). CDR3 size: 15 residues. CDR1 is MNHEY, CDR2 SMNVEV, per germline (reference sequence). V lost 5 bases, J lost 4 bases, and 17 bases lay in between. CDR3 loop: CASSTRKDSFYGYTF. CDR3 DNA sequence: TGTGCCAGCAGTACGCGAAAGGACAGCTTCTATGGCTACACCTTC.